A single TCR beta chain is shown here with its context. This record belongs to a study of shared T cell receptors in the human thymus. The junction had 2 bases not matched to a gene; V was cut back by 2 bases and J by 0 bases. CDR3 size: 15 residues. Looked up from germline, CDR1 is MNHNY and CDR2 is SVGAGI (reference sequence). The protocol was immunoSEQ multiplex PCR, while the TCRdb copy is restricted to in-frame clones and leaves out a portion. The table lists about 610,000 clones, roughly 88% of them singletons, with approximately 0.01% in the top ten. These data were also reused for a study on human thymus T cells. That study adds: Thymus tissue for the work was resected from patients undergoing corrective heart surgery. Use of V and J genes seemed skewed within the thymic and blood repertoires. Among unrelated individuals, related research reported thymic repertoires that overlapped highly.

This receptor was obtained from a boy younger than two with a congenital heart defect. The sequenced sample consisted of thymocytes. The rearrangement joins TRBV6-6 to TRBJ2-3; 7 bases agree with TRBD2. The CDR3 region is CASSYKRGSTDTQYF. DNA of the CDR3: TGTGCCAGCAGTTACAAGCGGGGCAGCACAGATACGCAGTATTTT.